Listed here are 21 T cell receptor beta chains from one sample, sequenced in a study of Ad26.COV2.S vaccination and SARS-CoV-2 variants. Libraries were prepared by immunoSEQ multiplex PCR; TCRdb keeps only in-frame clonotypes and omits some of them. This sample has around 300,000 clones, with approximately 90% found just once. Stated treatment: around 19 received Ad26.COV2.S at low or high dose, single or two shots; 5 received placebo; per-sample allocation not given. The samples were gathered on day 63 after the first injection of vaccine or placebo. Sequenced here: peripheral blood, sampled in a trial of Ad26.COV2.S vaccine versus placebo. The source of these receptors is a person between 18 and 65 years old who received the Ad26.COV2.S COVID-19 vaccine or a placebo.

The rearrangement uses TRBV6-6 and TRBJ1-5; 7 bases map to TRBD1. Germline-derived CDR1 and CDR2 are MNHNY and SVGAGI (reference sequence). Losses at the gene ends were 5 bases for V and 4 bases for J; bases not matched to a gene: 5. CDR3 length: 14 residues. CDR3 bases: TGTGCCAGCAGTCCCGTACAGGGGAATCAGCCCCAGCATTTT. Translating it yields CASSPVQGNQPQHF.

The chain combines TRBV14 with TRBJ2-7, with 9 nucleotides matching TRBD2. V lost 5 bases and J lost 4; bases outside the gene matches: 6. The CDR3 spans 14 residues. From germline, CDR1 is SGHDN and CDR2 FVKESK. In DNA, the CDR3 is TGTGCCAGCAGCGTTTTAGCGGGAGTGTACGAGCAGTACTTC. It codes for CASSVLAGVYEQYF.

The chain recombines TRBV28 with TRBJ2-5; unclear D gene. Germline CDR1 MDHEN, CDR2 SYDVKM. Trimming cost V 2 bases and J 2 bases, with 9 bases left between them. This CDR3 has 14 amino acids. CDR3 DNA sequence: TGTGCCAGCAGTTTAGTCGTAGGGCAAGAGACCCAGTACTTC. It yields the protein CASSLVVGQETQYF.

The V call is TRBV24-1, the J call TRBJ1-5, with D possibly being TRBD1 (5 bases). The CDR3 covers 13 residues. The V gene lost 4 bases and the J gene lost 11 bases, with 14 bases spanning the gap. Looked up from germline, CDR1 is KGHDR and CDR2 is SFDVKD. The CDR3 sequence: CATSDNRDLAQHF. The CDR3 nucleotides read TGTGCCACCAGTGACAACCGGGACTTAGCCCAGCATTTT.

The chain employs TRBV6-2 or TRBV6-3 and TRBJ1-5; D ambiguous. CDR3 length: 13 residues. Per germline, CDR1 MNHEY and CDR2 SVGEGT. The V gene lost 0 bases and the J gene lost 11 bases, with 11 bases spanning the gap. The CDR3 reads CASSYSSYEAQHF. The CDR3 DNA sequence: TGTGCCAGCAGTTACTCCTCATATGAGGCCCAGCATTTT.

The gene calls are TRBV7-2 and TRBJ2-1; 10 bases match TRBD1. The CDR3 spans 16 residues. CDR1 is SGHTA, CDR2 FQGNSA, per germline. V dropped 4 bases and J dropped 5; count of bases not matched to a gene: 8. CDR3 amino acids: CASSSQTGGEHNEQFF. The DNA of the CDR3 is TGTGCCAGCAGCTCACAGACAGGGGGCGAGCACAATGAGCAGTTCTTC.

Worth noting for this clone: Compared with germline, one end of the junction differs, possibly owing to a read error. The rearrangement joins TRBV15 to TRBJ1-2, with a weak D call TRBD1 (6 bases). The length of the CDR3 is 16 residues. Looked up from germline, CDR1 is LNHNV and CDR2 is YYDKDF (reference sequence). CDR3 DNA: TGTGCCACCAGCGGAGACCTTGGACAGATGAACTATGGCTACACCTTC. It codes for CATSGDLGQMNYGYTF. Combining the CDR3 with reference TRBV15 and TRBJ1-2 gives the whole variable domain DAMVIQNPRYQVTQFGKPVTLSCSQTLNHNVMYWYQQKSSQAPKLLFHYYDKDFNNEADTPDNFQSRRPNTSFCFLDIRSPGLGDTAMYLCATSGDLGQMNYGYTFGSGTRLTVV.

This clone was counted between two and nine times. The gene calls are TRBV2 and TRBJ2-2; a possible D gene is TRBD2 (6 bases). With 4 bases removed from V and 2 bases from J, the gap between germline ends came to 17 bases. From germline, CDR1 is SNHLY and CDR2 FYNNEI. The CDR3 is made up of 17 amino acids. The CDR3 DNA reads TGTGCCAGCAGTGTGCCGCCCGCGGGGATAAACACCGGGGAGCTGTTTTTT. Protein product: CASSVPPAGINTGELFF.

The V call is TRBV18, the J call TRBJ2-1, with a possible D match to TRBD1 (5 bases). The germline V gene encodes CDR1 KGHSH and CDR2 LQKENI. The ends were cut back, 4 bases at V and 6 bases at J, with 19 bases in the middle. The CDR3 length is 16 residues. This chain's CDR3 is CASSHSTDTNGNEQFF. CDR3 nucleotides: TGTGCCAGCTCACACTCGACAGATACTAATGGCAATGAGCAGTTCTTC.

V is TRBV30 and J is TRBJ2-3, with 10 bases aligning to TRBD1. V shed 5 bases and J 0 bases; nucleotides not matched to a gene: 2. Per germline, CDR1 GTSNPN and CDR2 SVGIG (reference sequence). CDR3 size: 14 residues. Here the CDR3 DNA reads TGTGCCTGGGACAGGGGGCTCAGCACAGATACGCAGTATTTT. This gives the protein CAWDRGLSTDTQYF.

This chain connects TRBV6-2 or TRBV6-3 to TRBJ1-5; 9 positions agree with TRBD1. V was clipped by 0 bases and J by 7 bases; unmatched bases: 13. The CDR3 loop spans 18 amino acids. From germline, CDR1 is MNHEY and CDR2 SVGEGT. The CDR3 sequence: CASSYSPPTGGEFQPQHF. The CDR3, as DNA: TGTGCCAGCAGTTACTCACCGCCTACAGGGGGCGAATTCCAGCCCCAGCATTTT.

This clone appeared once. This chain links TRBV29-1 with TRBJ2-1; D is unclear. CDR3 length: 10 amino acids. CDR1 is SQVTM and CDR2 is ANQGSEA in the germline V gene. V was shortened by 5 bases and J by 8 bases, with 7 bases between the two germline ends. The CDR3: CSVKSDEQFF. In DNA, the CDR3 is TGCAGCGTTAAGTCCGATGAGCAGTTCTTC.

V usage is TRBV4-1 and J usage is TRBJ2-3; 11 bases agree with TRBD1. The CDR3 has 16 residues. The junction had 6 bases not matched to a gene; V was cut back by 1 base and J by 6 bases. Germline-derived CDR1 and CDR2 are MGHRA and YSYEKL. The CDR3, as DNA: TGCGCCAGCAGCCAAGTGGGGACAGGGGGTAAGGATACGCAGTATTTT. This sequence encodes CASSQVGTGGKDTQYF.

The CDR3 DNA reads TGTGCCAGCTCACCGCCGGGCCTAGCGGGATTTGGTGAGCAGTTCTTC. As protein: CASSPPGLAGFGEQFF. The J gene is TRBJ2-1, the V gene TRBV18; 9 bases agree with TRBD2. There are 16 residues in the CDR3. Germline V CDR1 and CDR2: KGHSH, LQKENI. V gave up 3 bases and J gave up 9 bases; unmatched junction bases: 12. Drawing the rest from reference TRBV18 and TRBJ2-1, the complete variable domain is NAGVMQNPRHLVRRRGQEARLRCSPMKGHSHVYWYRQLPEEGLKFMVYLQKENIIDESGMPKERFSAEFPKEGPSILRIQQVVRGDSAAYFCASSPPGLAGFGEQFFGPGTRLTVL.

This rearrangement joins TRBV27 to TRBJ2-1, with 7 bases that match TRBD2. There are 17 residues in the CDR3. Germline-derived CDR1 and CDR2 are MNHEY and SMNVEV (reference sequence). J lost 5 bases, V lost 2 bases, and 12 bases had no gene match. CDR3 sequence (DNA): TGTGCCAGCAGTTTAGGGGTCGGAGCGGGACCAAACAATGAGCAGTTCTTC. It is translated as CASSLGVGAGPNNEQFF.

This chain joins TRBV28 and TRBJ2-5; D might be TRBD1 (7 bases). With 6 bases removed from V and 1 base from J, the gap between germline ends came to 15 bases. The CDR3 totals 15 residues. The V gene's germline CDR1 is MDHEN and CDR2 SYDVKM. This chain's CDR3 is CASRTAGGLQETQYF. In nucleotides, the CDR3 is TGTGCCAGCAGAACCGCAGGGGGGCTCCAAGAGACCCAGTACTTC.

The chain uses TRBV10-3 and TRBJ2-7; 8 nucleotides line up with TRBD2. The CDR3 is 14 residues long. With 3 bases clipped from V and 5 bases from J, the junction kept 6 bases outside the gene matches. In germline, CDR1 is ENHRY, CDR2 SYGVKD. The CDR3 spells CAISESGSGHEQYF. The CDR3 nucleotides are TGTGCCATCAGTGAAAGCGGGAGTGGCCACGAGCAGTACTTC.

This rearrangement joins TRBV19 to TRBJ2-7; possible D gene TRBD2, 7 bases. V was clipped by 9 bases and J by 3 bases, with 18 bases between them. CDR3 length: 14 residues. CDR1 LNHDA and CDR2 SQIVND come from the germline V gene (reference sequence). In DNA, the CDR3 is TGTGCCAGCATAGGGGGGGGCTCCCTCTACGAGCAGTACTTC. Its protein is CASIGGGSLYEQYF.

V usage is TRBV4-1 and J usage is TRBJ1-5; D is perhaps TRBD1 (5 bases). Trimming removed 0 bases at V and 4 bases at J, with 13 bases between. This CDR3 is built from 16 residues. CDR1 is MGHRA, CDR2 YSYEKL, per germline. The CDR3 DNA is TGCGCCAGCAGCCAAGACGAGACACGACAGAATCAGCCCCAGCATTTT. Amino acid sequence: CASSQDETRQNQPQHF.

The chain is built from TRBV19 and TRBJ2-1; D could derive from TRBD1 or TRBD2 (5 bases each). This CDR3 has 15 residues. Trimming shortened V by 5 bases and J by 1 base, and 12 bases separated the two germline ends. Germline V CDR1 and CDR2: LNHDA, SQIVND (reference sequence). The CDR3 sequence is CASSLGDKSYNEQFF. As DNA, the CDR3 is TGTGCCAGTAGTTTGGGGGATAAGTCCTACAATGAGCAGTTCTTC. Supplemented by reference TRBV19 and TRBJ2-1, the full variable domain reads DGGITQSPKYLFRKEGQNVTLSCEQNLNHDAMYWYRQDPGQGLRLIYYSQIVNDFQKGDIAEGYSVSREKKESFPLTVTSAQKNPTAFYLCASSLGDKSYNEQFFGPGTRLTVL.

This clone was counted once. The V call is TRBV27, the J call TRBJ2-6, with TRBD1 identical over 10 bases. This CDR3 has 19 residues. Germline values: CDR1 MNHEY, CDR2 SMNVEV (reference sequence). With V trimmed by 2 bases and J by 1 base, 8 bases remained unmatched. The CDR3 loop reads CASSLSPGQGLSGANVLTF. CDR3 bases: TGTGCCAGCAGTTTAAGCCCGGGACAGGGGCTTTCTGGGGCCAACGTCCTGACTTTC.